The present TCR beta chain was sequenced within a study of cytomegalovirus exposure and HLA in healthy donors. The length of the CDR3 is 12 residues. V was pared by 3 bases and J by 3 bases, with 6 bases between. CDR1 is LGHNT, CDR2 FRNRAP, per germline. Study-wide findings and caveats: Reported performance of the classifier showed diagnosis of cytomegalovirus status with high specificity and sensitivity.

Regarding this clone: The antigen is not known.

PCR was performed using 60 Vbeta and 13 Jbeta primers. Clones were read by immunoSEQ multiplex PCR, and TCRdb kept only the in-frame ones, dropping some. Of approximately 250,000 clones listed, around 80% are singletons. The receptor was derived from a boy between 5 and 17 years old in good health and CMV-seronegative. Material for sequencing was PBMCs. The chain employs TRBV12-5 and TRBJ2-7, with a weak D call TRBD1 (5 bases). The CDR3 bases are TGTGCTAGTGGTTTACAGGTCTACGAGCAGTACTTC. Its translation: CASGLQVYEQYF.